Listed below are T cell receptor beta chains from one sample, sequenced in a study of T cell responses to AZD1222 COVID-19 vaccine. Clones were read by immunoSEQ multiplex PCR, and TCRdb kept only the in-frame ones, dropping some. The sample yields about 170,000 clones, 75% to 90% seen once. The sequencing used peripheral blood, collected 28 days after the second dose of the MenACWY control vaccine. The receptors were gathered from an adult who received the MenACWY meningococcal vaccine as a control. Both conserved end residues are part of each CDR3. The D gene is left open where the match is weak. Clone size is shown for a subset of rows, as once, few, many or a class of expanded clone.

d_call: .; v_call: TRBV7-9; j_call: TRBJ1-1; clone_size: .; cdr3_length: 12; cdr3_nt: TGTGCCAGCAGCCCCCCTGGCAGTGAAGCTTTCTTT; cdr3_aa: CASSPPGSEAFF
d_call: TRBD2; v_call: TRBV28; j_call: TRBJ2-5; clone_size: once; cdr3_length: 17; cdr3_nt: TGTGCCAGCAGTTTATGGACTAGCGGGACCTCGCAAGAGACCCAGTACTTC; cdr3_aa: CASSLWTSGTSQETQYF
d_call: .; v_call: TRBV2; j_call: TRBJ2-2; clone_size: .; cdr3_length: 16; cdr3_nt: TGTGCCAGCAGCGAAACAAGTACCCCGAACACCGGGGAGCTGTTTTTT; cdr3_aa: CASSETSTPNTGELFF
d_call: TRBD1; v_call: TRBV29-1; j_call: TRBJ2-7; clone_size: .; cdr3_length: 12; cdr3_nt: TGCAGCGTTGGACAGGGAAGGTACGAGCAGTACTTC; cdr3_aa: CSVGQGRYEQYF
d_call: .; v_call: TRBV28; j_call: TRBJ2-7; clone_size: .; cdr3_length: 12; cdr3_nt: TGTGCCAGCAGTTCGGAGGGGAACGAGCAGTACTTC; cdr3_aa: CASSSEGNEQYF
d_call: .; v_call: TRBV6-2/TRBV6-3; j_call: TRBJ2-3; clone_size: .; cdr3_length: 14; cdr3_nt: TGTGCCAGCAGTTACTCAAGCAGAACAGATACGCAGTATTTT; cdr3_aa: CASSYSSRTDTQYF
d_call: .; v_call: TRBV5-6; j_call: TRBJ1-5; clone_size: .; cdr3_length: 16; cdr3_nt: TGTGCCAGCAGCTTTTGGGCAGGGCGGGGTAATCAGCCCCAGCATTTT; cdr3_aa: CASSFWAGRGNQPQHF
d_call: .; v_call: TRBV7-6; j_call: TRBJ2-3; clone_size: .; cdr3_length: 16; cdr3_nt: TGTGCCAGCAGCTTAGTCGCGGGACAGAAAACAGATACGCAGTATTTT; cdr3_aa: CASSLVAGQKTDTQYF
d_call: .; v_call: TRBV2; j_call: TRBJ1-2; clone_size: .; cdr3_length: 12; cdr3_nt: TGTGCCGGTACACGGGACATCTATGGCTACACCTTC; cdr3_aa: CAGTRDIYGYTF
d_call: .; v_call: TRBV2; j_call: TRBJ1-5; clone_size: .; cdr3_length: 13; cdr3_nt: TGTGCCAGCGCGCGGGACATAGATCAGCCCCAGCATTTT; cdr3_aa: CASARDIDQPQHF
d_call: .; v_call: TRBV28; j_call: TRBJ1-5; clone_size: .; cdr3_length: 16; cdr3_nt: TGTGCCAGCAGTTTATGGGGGGCGCCGGTTGGGAAGCCCCAGCATTTT; cdr3_aa: CASSLWGAPVGKPQHF
d_call: TRBD1; v_call: TRBV2; j_call: TRBJ1-5; clone_size: .; cdr3_length: 14; cdr3_nt: TGTGCCAGCAGCGGGACAGGGCAAAATCAGCCCCAGCATTTT; cdr3_aa: CASSGTGQNQPQHF
d_call: .; v_call: TRBV9; j_call: TRBJ1-3; clone_size: .; cdr3_length: 15; cdr3_nt: TGTGCCAGCAGCGTAACAGGCGACTCTGGAAACACCATATATTTT; cdr3_aa: CASSVTGDSGNTIYF
d_call: .; v_call: TRBV6-5; j_call: TRBJ1-3; clone_size: .; cdr3_length: 15; cdr3_nt: TGTGCCAGCAGTTACCGAGGGTTAGCTGGAAACACCATATATTTT; cdr3_aa: CASSYRGLAGNTIYF
d_call: .; v_call: TRBV4-1; j_call: TRBJ2-7; clone_size: .; cdr3_length: 16; cdr3_nt: TGCGCCAGCAGCCAAGGCCCGACGGGGAGCTCCTACGAGCAGTACTTC; cdr3_aa: CASSQGPTGSSYEQYF
d_call: .; v_call: TRBV28; j_call: TRBJ1-1; clone_size: .; cdr3_length: 13; cdr3_nt: TGTGCCAGCAGTAAATTTACGGGTCCTGAAGCTTTCTTT; cdr3_aa: CASSKFTGPEAFF
d_call: .; v_call: TRBV20-1; j_call: TRBJ2-1; clone_size: .; cdr3_length: 11; cdr3_nt: TGCAGTGCTCGAAAGATCAATGAGCAGTTCTTC; cdr3_aa: CSARKINEQFF
d_call: .; v_call: TRBV10-3; j_call: TRBJ2-1; clone_size: .; cdr3_length: 16; cdr3_nt: TGTGCCATCAGTGGGTCTTGGCGGGCGGGTAACAATGAGCAGTTCTTC; cdr3_aa: CAISGSWRAGNNEQFF
d_call: .; v_call: TRBV28; j_call: TRBJ2-7; clone_size: .; cdr3_length: 13; cdr3_nt: TGTGCCAGCAGCAATCCGTCTACCTACGAGCAGTACTTC; cdr3_aa: CASSNPSTYEQYF
d_call: TRBD1; v_call: TRBV2; j_call: TRBJ2-2; clone_size: .; cdr3_length: 16; cdr3_nt: TGTGCCAGCAGTGGGACAGGGGTGTGGAACACCGGGGAGCTGTTTTTT; cdr3_aa: CASSGTGVWNTGELFF
d_call: .; v_call: TRBV4-2; j_call: TRBJ2-7; clone_size: .; cdr3_length: 20; cdr3_nt: TGTGCCAGCAGCCAAGAGGCGGGTGGAGGAGGTATCACGAGGGACTACGAGCAGTACTTC; cdr3_aa: CASSQEAGGGGITRDYEQYF
d_call: .; v_call: TRBV2; j_call: TRBJ1-2; clone_size: once; cdr3_length: 10; cdr3_nt: TGTGCCAGCAGCGAAGACCGGGGGACCTTC; cdr3_aa: CASSEDRGTF